Sequencing of this T cell receptor beta chain was carried out in a study of blood T cell repertoires in COVID-19. Study context: COVID-19 samples from acute and convalescent phases originated in the United States, Italy and Spain. Sample material is recorded as cDNA or gDNA derived from T cells, B-cell-depleted T cells, or PBMCs.

Study processing details: The assay estimated nucleated cells by amplifying reference gene primers. Generated by immunoSEQ multiplex PCR, the TCRdb table keeps only in-frame clones and is missing some. That table supplies the V and J calls and clone size; D and trimming were determined from the DNA. The profile shows about 220,000 clones, approximately 85% of them singletons. Patients in Seattle were enrolled during active infection, then followed longitudinally. The V and J ends lost 2 bases and 3 bases respectively, with 10 bases between them. CDR1 is SGHVS and CDR2 is FNYEAQ in the germline V gene. The CDR3 consists of 14 residues. This clone was seen only once.

The sample comprised peripheral blood. This TCR came from a woman in her 70s with COVID-19, enrolled during active disease. The chain carries TRBV7-6 and TRBJ1-2; D unclear. The CDR3 protein is CASSLRRGDYGYTF. The CDR3 DNA sequence: TGTGCCAGCAGCTTACGGCGAGGCGACTATGGCTACACCTTC.